The rows below give T cell receptor beta chains drawn from one sample of a study of cytomegalovirus exposure and HLA in healthy donors. Measured with immunoSEQ multiplex PCR; TCRdb has only the in-frame clones, and not every one. The sample records fewer than 200,000 clones, around 80% being singletons. Sequencing was done on a sample of PBMCs. The receptors derive from a woman aged 45-59 years in good health and CMV-seropositive. Both conserved end residues are part of each CDR3. Size values are once, few and many counts, or a class for expanded clones, and some rows have none.

>TRBV5-1|-|TRBJ2-3
CASSARLAGASGDTQYF
>TRBV10-3|-|TRBJ2-5
CAISARDRGLQETQYF
>TRBV5-1|-|TRBJ2-3
CASSRFGLAGNRERTDTQYF
>TRBV11-3|-|TRBJ2-7
CASSFGGENEQYF
>TRBV29-1|-|TRBJ1-2
CSGSPGQGLGGYTF
>TRBV30|few|TRBJ2-3
CAWSVPPGGGGVSTQYF
>TRBV4-1|-|TRBJ2-1
CASSQEKRGESYNEQFF
>TRBV5-1|-|TRBJ2-7
CASSLGFPGDDEQYF
>TRBV5-4|-|TRBJ2-7
CASSLFHRGYEQYF
>TRBV2|-|TRBJ1-2
CASSEVIQGRGYTF
>TRBV6-1|-|TRBJ1-2
CASSESGGFGYTF